At least ten counts were recorded for the clone carrying this T cell receptor beta chain. The source of the sample is a study of human T cells and chemical hapten exposure. Study summary: Subjects had 2% DPC placed on roughly 2 cm by roughly 2 cm of upper inner arm skin for sensitization.

TCRdb reprocessed the RACE reads via MiXCR and lists one record per CDR3 protein. The table has 85,000 to 100,000 distinct CDR3 sequences, roughly a quarter seen once; the top ten hold 9% to 12%. The CDR3 covers 14 residues. Germline CDR1 reads SNHLY; CDR2 reads FYNNEI. V was pared by 7 bases and J by 4 bases, with 6 bases of the junction left unmatched. Time point denoted: patch test 3, about 24 weeks after DPC sensitization. Documented treatment: therapeutic diphenylcyclopropenone sensitization with weekly scalp DPC. This clonotype was sampled from a man aged 35 to 55 with alopecia areata. Some clones in this sample may be carry-over from other donors' samples. The source material was whole blood, sampled in connection with sensitization to the hapten diphenylcyclopropenone (DPC). The chain is built from TRBV2 and TRBJ2-7; 11 positions match TRBD1. Here the CDR3 reads CASNYGTGGYEQYF. In DNA form, the CDR3 reads TGTGCCAGCAACTACGGGACAGGGGGTTACGAGCAGTACTTC.